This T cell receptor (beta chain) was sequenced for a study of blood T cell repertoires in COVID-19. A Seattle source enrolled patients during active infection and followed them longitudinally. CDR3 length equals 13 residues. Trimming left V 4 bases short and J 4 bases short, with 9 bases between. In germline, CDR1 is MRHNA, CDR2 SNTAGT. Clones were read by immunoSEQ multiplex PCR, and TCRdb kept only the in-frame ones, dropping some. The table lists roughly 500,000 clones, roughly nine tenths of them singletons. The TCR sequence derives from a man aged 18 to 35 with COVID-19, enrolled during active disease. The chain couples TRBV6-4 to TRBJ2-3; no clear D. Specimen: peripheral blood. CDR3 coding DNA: TGTGCCAGCAGTGTCGATCCAGCAGATACGCAGTATTTT. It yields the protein CASSVDPADTQYF.